These T cell receptor beta chains were read from a single sample in a study of T cells after posttransplantation cyclophosphamide. The protocol was immunoSEQ multiplex PCR, while the TCRdb copy is restricted to in-frame clones and leaves out a portion. The sample lists about 910 clones, 45% to 70% seen once, with less than 75% in the top ten. Material: CD8+ T cells sorted from blood, obtained after allogeneic stem cell transplant with posttransplant cyclophosphamide. The receptor source for this set is a male patient between 50 and 60 years old who received an allogeneic stem cell transplant from an unrelated donor, was CMV-positive, and had acute GVHD only. Some T cells may be graft donor cells. Each CDR3 is given with its conserved first and last residue. The order of the fields is V gene, J gene, D gene, clone size, CDR3 DNA, CDR3 protein. The D gene is left open where the match is weak. Some rows have no size entry. The others give once, few or many, or a class for an expanded clone.

TRBV19	TRBJ2-7	TRBD1	.	TGTGCCAGTAGTGTCGGACAGGGAGGCTACGAGCAGTACTTC	CASSVGQGGYEQYF
TRBV7-9	TRBJ2-7	.	.	TGTGCCAGCAGCTCCCCGACCGGACTCTCCTACGAGCAGTACTTC	CASSSPTGLSYEQYF
TRBV5-4	TRBJ2-5	TRBD1	.	TGTGCCAGCAGCAATCAACCGGGACAGGGGGCAGAGACCCAGTACTTC	CASSNQPGQGAETQYF
TRBV7-8	TRBJ1-1	.	few	TGTGCCAGCAGCTTAGAAGCCGTGAACACTGAAGCTTTCTTT	CASSLEAVNTEAFF
TRBV5-5	TRBJ2-7	.	.	TGTGCCAGCAGCCCGTCAGTGTCCTACGAGCAGTACTTC	CASSPSVSYEQYF
TRBV15	TRBJ1-1	.	.	TGTGCCACCAGCAGAGATCGGCAGGGCTACCCTTCGAACACTGAAGCTTTCTTT	CATSRDRQGYPSNTEAFF
TRBV14	TRBJ2-7	TRBD2	.	TGTGCCAGCAGTGAATCGGGGGGGATTACCTACGAGCAGTACTTC	CASSESGGITYEQYF
TRBV9	TRBJ1-1	.	.	TGTGCCAGCAGCCCAAGTTCCGGGACAGAAGCTTTCTTT	CASSPSSGTEAFF
TRBV7-8	TRBJ2-7	TRBD1	.	TGTGCCAGCAGCTTCGAGGGGACAGGGGGGGACGAGCAGTACTTC	CASSFEGTGGDEQYF
TRBV5-1	TRBJ2-1	.	.	TGCGCCAGCAGCTTCGGACTGAACCTCAATGAGCAGTTCTTC	CASSFGLNLNEQFF
TRBV19	TRBJ2-3	TRBD2	.	TGTGCCAATATAGCGGGAGGCCATCTTACGCAGTATTTT	CANIAGGHLTQYF
TRBV28	TRBJ2-1	TRBD2	.	TGTGCCAGCAGTTCGGGGGATGGACTAGCGGGAGTGGTGGATGAGCAGTTCTTC	CASSSGDGLAGVVDEQFF
TRBV9	TRBJ2-3	TRBD2	.	TGTGCCAGCAGCGTAGCTCTGGCGGGAGTCACAGATACGCAGTATTTT	CASSVALAGVTDTQYF
TRBV30	TRBJ2-1	TRBD1	.	TGTGCCTGGAGTGTAAACAGGGGCAATGAGCAGTTCTTC	CAWSVNRGNEQFF
TRBV13	TRBJ2-7	.	.	TGCGCCAGCAGCCAGGTAGAGGGTACCGACGAGCAGTACTTC	CASSQVEGTDEQYF
TRBV6-1	TRBJ2-1	TRBD1	.	TGTGCCAGCAGCGCGACAGGGTACAATGAGCAGTTCTTC	CASSATGYNEQFF
TRBV21-1	TRBJ1-1	.	few	TGTGCCAGCATCCCAAAACGGGTTAAAAACACTGAAGCTTTCTTT	CASIPKRVKNTEAFF
TRBV28	TRBJ1-1	.	.	TGTGCCAGCAGTTTGACCGAGGGGAACACTGAAGCTTTCTTT	CASSLTEGNTEAFF
TRBV7-9	TRBJ2-1	TRBD1	.	TGTGCCAGCAGCCCCCGGGACAGCAATGAGCAGTTCTTC	CASSPRDSNEQFF
TRBV4-2	TRBJ2-2	.	.	TGTGCCAGCAGCCATCCGACCGGGGAGCTGTTTTTT	CASSHPTGELFF
TRBV13	TRBJ2-7	.	few	TGTGCCAGCAGCCCGTCAGTGTCCTACGAGCAGTACTTC	CASSPSVSYEQYF
TRBV19	TRBJ1-2	TRBD1	few	TGTGCCAGTAGTATCTTCTACAGGGGCTATGGCTACACCTTC	CASSIFYRGYGYTF
TRBV14	TRBJ1-3	TRBD1	.	TGTGCCAGCAGCCCAAGGCAGGGGGCTCCTTACTCTGGAAACACCATATATTTT	CASSPRQGAPYSGNTIYF
TRBV19	TRBJ2-7	TRBD1	.	TGTGCCAGTAGCCAAACAGGGGCCGACTCCTACGAGCAGTACTTC	CASSQTGADSYEQYF
TRBV5-8	TRBJ2-3	.	.	TGTGCCAGCAGCTCGCCCCCTAAGGATACGCAGTATTTT	CASSSPPKDTQYF
TRBV7-9	TRBJ2-1	.	hyperexpanded	TGTGCCAGCAGCTTATGGCAGGGTAGTGGAGATGAGCAGTTCTTC	CASSLWQGSGDEQFF
TRBV27	TRBJ2-5	TRBD2	.	TGTGCCAGCAGTTTATCGCGGGGACTAGCGGAGTACTTC	CASSLSRGLAEYF
TRBV7-3	TRBJ1-1	.	.	TGTGCCAGCAGCCCTCAAGCCGGGACTGAAGCTTTCTTT	CASSPQAGTEAFF
TRBV14	TRBJ2-1	TRBD1	.	TGTGCCAGCAGCCAAGTTCCGGGACAGGGGGACAATGAGCAGTTCTTC	CASSQVPGQGDNEQFF
TRBV9	TRBJ2-5	.	.	TGTGCCAGCAGCAGCCCGACTGAAAAGACCCAGTACTTC	CASSSPTEKTQYF
TRBV28	TRBJ1-5	.	.	TGTGCCAGCAGTCACAGGGTAGGCAATCAGCCCCAGCATTTT	CASSHRVGNQPQHF
TRBV5-6	TRBJ2-7	.	few	TGTGCCAGCAGCTTGGGAATGGCAGGGGTGGACTCCTACGAGCAGTACTTC	CASSLGMAGVDSYEQYF
TRBV4-1	TRBJ2-7	TRBD1	few	TGTGCCAGCAGCTTAGACGGGACAGGCCATAACGAGCAGTACTTC	CASSLDGTGHNEQYF
TRBV19	TRBJ2-1	.	.	TGTGCCAGTAGCCGGGGACTTAATTCTTACAATGAGCAGTTCTTC	CASSRGLNSYNEQFF
TRBV9	TRBJ2-7	.	.	TGTGCCAGCAGCCCCCAGGGGTCCTACGAGCAGTACTTC	CASSPQGSYEQYF
TRBV4-1	TRBJ2-1	TRBD1	once	TGCGCCAGCAGCCAAGGACAGGGGGCTTGGGACAATGAGCAGTTCTTC	CASSQGQGAWDNEQFF
TRBV13	TRBJ2-7	TRBD2	.	TGTGCCAGCAGCCAGCGGGGGACCGACTACGAGCAGTACTTC	CASSQRGTDYEQYF
TRBV5-5	TRBJ2-7	.	few	TGTGCCAGCAGCTTGTCACGGGCGCGGGGTGGCTCCTACGAGCAGTACTTC	CASSLSRARGGSYEQYF
TRBV9	TRBJ1-5	.	few	TGTGCCAGCAGCCAAGGGGGTGGCTCATTTCAGCCCCAGCATTTT	CASSQGGGSFQPQHF
TRBV6-6	TRBJ2-7	.	.	TGTGCCAGCACGCAGGCTGGGGATCGGGGGTTGCAGTACTTC	CASTQAGDRGLQYF
TRBV4-1	TRBJ2-5	TRBD1	.	TGCGCCAGCAGCCACCCGGGACAGGGTTATGAAGAGACCCAGTACTTC	CASSHPGQGYEETQYF
TRBV7-9	TRBJ1-2	TRBD1	.	TGTGCCAGCAGCTTGGGGACAGGGATCTATGGCTACACCTTC	CASSLGTGIYGYTF
TRBV7-2	TRBJ1-6	TRBD1	.	TGTGCCAGCAGCTTAGGTGACAGGGGCACGTACTCACCCCTCCACTTT	CASSLGDRGTYSPLHF
TRBV27	TRBJ2-7	TRBD1	.	TGTGCCAGCAGTTTTGGGACAGGGTACCACGAGCAGTACTTC	CASSFGTGYHEQYF
TRBV7-9	TRBJ2-7	.	.	TGTGCCAGCAGCCAAGCGACGGAGAGCTACGAGCAGTACTTC	CASSQATESYEQYF
TRBV28	TRBJ1-2	.	.	TGTGCCAGCAGTCTCCGCGGAGAGGCCTATGGCTACACCTTC	CASSLRGEAYGYTF
TRBV4-3	TRBJ1-3	TRBD1	few	TGCGCCAGCAGCCAAGAATATCGGACAGGGGGTAGAAACACCATATATTTT	CASSQEYRTGGRNTIYF
TRBV7-8	TRBJ2-1	.	.	TGTGCCAGCAGCGCGGGACCCAACAATGAGCAGTTCTTC	CASSAGPNNEQFF
TRBV27	TRBJ1-2	.	.	TGTGCCAGCAGTGTTTCACTCAACTATGGCTACACCTTC	CASSVSLNYGYTF